One T cell receptor beta chain is described in this entry. Antigen unknown. The table came from immunoSEQ multiplex PCR; TCRdb's copy has only in-frame clones and leaves some out. Altogether approximately 88,000 clones are present, roughly 78% being singletons, with the ten largest covering less than 8.5%. These data belong to a study of a mutant IDH1 vaccine in newly diagnosed glioma. Study summary: It was radiotherapy, temozolomide, or both that patients received previously, with most receiving both. Study observations and caveats: In 85% to 95% of patients, immune responses induced by the vaccine occurred.

Noted time point: baseline, week 1 (first vaccination visit). Specified treatment: pre-vaccination baseline after standard-of-care therapy. In every donor, the tumor was a new WHO grade 3 or 4 IDH1-mutant, ATRX-lost astrocytoma. Germline-derived CDR1 and CDR2 are LGHNA and YNFKEQ. V gave up 0 bases and J gave up 6 bases; unmatched junction bases: 2. The CDR3 loop spans 14 amino acids. The source is a man aged 35-49 years with glioma. The chain joins TRBV4-2 to TRBJ2-7; 10 bases match TRBD2. This specimen consisted of PBMCs, obtained from a glioma patient treated with radiotherapy, temozolomide or both. The CDR3 sequence is CASSQELAGAEQYF. CDR3 nucleotide sequence: TGTGCCAGCAGCCAAGAGCTAGCGGGAGCCGAGCAGTACTTC.